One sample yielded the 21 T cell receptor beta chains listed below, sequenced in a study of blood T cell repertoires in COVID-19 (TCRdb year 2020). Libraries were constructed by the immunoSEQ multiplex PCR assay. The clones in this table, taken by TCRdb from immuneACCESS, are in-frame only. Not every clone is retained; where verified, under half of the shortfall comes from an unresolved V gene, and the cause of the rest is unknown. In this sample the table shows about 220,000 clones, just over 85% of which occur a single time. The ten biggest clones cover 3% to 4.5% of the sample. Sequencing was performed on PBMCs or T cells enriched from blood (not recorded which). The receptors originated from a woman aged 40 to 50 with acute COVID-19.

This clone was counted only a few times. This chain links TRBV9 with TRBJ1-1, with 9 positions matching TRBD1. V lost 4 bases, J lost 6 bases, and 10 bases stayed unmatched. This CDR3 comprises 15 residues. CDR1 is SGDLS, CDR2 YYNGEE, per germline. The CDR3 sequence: CASSHPQGAVAEAFF. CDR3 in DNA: TGTGCCAGCAGCCATCCACAGGGGGCGGTGGCTGAAGCTTTCTTT. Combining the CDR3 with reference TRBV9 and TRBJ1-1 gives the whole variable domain DSGVTQTPKHLITATGQRVTLRCSPRSGDLSVYWYQQSLDQGLQFLIQYYNGEERAKGNILERFSAQQFPDLHSELNLSSLELGDSALYFCASSHPQGAVAEAFFGQGTRLTVV.

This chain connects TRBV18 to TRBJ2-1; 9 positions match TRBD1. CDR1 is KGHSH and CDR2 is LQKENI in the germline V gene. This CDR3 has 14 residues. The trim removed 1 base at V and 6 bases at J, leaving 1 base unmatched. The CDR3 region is CASSPRDRANEQFF. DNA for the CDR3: TGTGCCAGCTCACCACGGGACAGGGCCAATGAGCAGTTCTTC. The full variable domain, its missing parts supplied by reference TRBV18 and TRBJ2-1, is NAGVMQNPRHLVRRRGQEARLRCSPMKGHSHVYWYRQLPEEGLKFMVYLQKENIIDESGMPKERFSAEFPKEGPSILRIQQVVRGDSAAYFCASSPRDRANEQFFGPGTRLTVL.

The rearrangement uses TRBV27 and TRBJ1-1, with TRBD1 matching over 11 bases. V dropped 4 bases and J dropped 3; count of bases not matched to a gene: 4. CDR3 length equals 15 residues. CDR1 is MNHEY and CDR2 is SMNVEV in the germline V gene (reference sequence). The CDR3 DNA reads TGTGCCAGCAGTTGGCGGGACAGGGGGGACACTGAAGCTTTCTTT. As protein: CASSWRDRGDTEAFF.

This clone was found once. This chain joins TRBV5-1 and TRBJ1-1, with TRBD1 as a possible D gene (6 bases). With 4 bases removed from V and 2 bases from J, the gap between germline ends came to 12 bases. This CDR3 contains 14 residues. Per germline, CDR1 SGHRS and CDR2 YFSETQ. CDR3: CASSMPGHNTEAFF. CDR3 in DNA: TGCGCCAGCAGCATGCCGGGACACAACACTGAAGCTTTCTTT.

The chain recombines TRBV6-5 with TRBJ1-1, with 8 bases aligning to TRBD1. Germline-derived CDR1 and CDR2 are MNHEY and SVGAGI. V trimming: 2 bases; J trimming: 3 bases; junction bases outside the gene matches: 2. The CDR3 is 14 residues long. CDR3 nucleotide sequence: TGTGCCAGCAGTTACGGACAGGGAGACACTGAAGCTTTCTTT. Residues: CASSYGQGDTEAFF.

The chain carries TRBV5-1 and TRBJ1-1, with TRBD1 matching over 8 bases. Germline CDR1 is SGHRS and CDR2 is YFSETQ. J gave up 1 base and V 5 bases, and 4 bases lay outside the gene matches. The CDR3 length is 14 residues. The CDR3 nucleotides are TGCGCCAGCAGACTCGGACAGGGGAACACTGAAGCTTTCTTT. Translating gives CASRLGQGNTEAFF.

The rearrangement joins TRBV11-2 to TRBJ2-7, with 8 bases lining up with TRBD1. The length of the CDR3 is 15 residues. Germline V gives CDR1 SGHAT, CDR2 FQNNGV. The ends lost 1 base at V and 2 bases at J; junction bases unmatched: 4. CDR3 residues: CASSLGGTGPYEQYF. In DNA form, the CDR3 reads TGTGCCAGCAGCTTAGGGGGGACAGGCCCCTACGAGCAGTACTTC.

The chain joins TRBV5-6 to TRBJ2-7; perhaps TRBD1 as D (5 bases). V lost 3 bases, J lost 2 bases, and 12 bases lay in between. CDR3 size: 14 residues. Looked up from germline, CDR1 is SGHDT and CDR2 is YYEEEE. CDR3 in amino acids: CASSSTEQPYEQYF. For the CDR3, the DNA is TGTGCCAGCAGCTCGACAGAACAACCCTACGAGCAGTACTTC.

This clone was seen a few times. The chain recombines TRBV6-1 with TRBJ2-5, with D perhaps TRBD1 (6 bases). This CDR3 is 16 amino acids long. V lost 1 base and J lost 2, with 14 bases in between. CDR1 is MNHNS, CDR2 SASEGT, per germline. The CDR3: CASSEGLRQGQETQYF. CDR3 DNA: TGTGCCAGCAGTGAAGGGTTGCGGCAGGGGCAAGAGACCCAGTACTTC.

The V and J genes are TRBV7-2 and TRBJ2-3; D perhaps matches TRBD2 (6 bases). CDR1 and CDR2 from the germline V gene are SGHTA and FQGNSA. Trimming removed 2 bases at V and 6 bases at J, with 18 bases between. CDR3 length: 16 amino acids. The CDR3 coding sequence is TGTGCCAGCAGCTTATCCGTCGCGGGGTTGGTTGATACGCAGTATTTT. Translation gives CASSLSVAGLVDTQYF.

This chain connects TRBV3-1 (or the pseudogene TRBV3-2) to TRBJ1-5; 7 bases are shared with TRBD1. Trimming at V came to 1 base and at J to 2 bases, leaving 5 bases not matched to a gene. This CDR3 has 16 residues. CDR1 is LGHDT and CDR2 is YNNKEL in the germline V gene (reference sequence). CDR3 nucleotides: TGTGCCAGCAGCCAAGGGTTGGGGACAGGCAATCAGCCCCAGCATTTT. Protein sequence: CASSQGLGTGNQPQHF.

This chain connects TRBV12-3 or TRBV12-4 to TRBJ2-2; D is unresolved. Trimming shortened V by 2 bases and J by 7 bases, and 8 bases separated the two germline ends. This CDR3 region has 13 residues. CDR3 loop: CASSLRSDGELFF. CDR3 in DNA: TGTGCCAGCAGTTTAAGGAGCGACGGGGAGCTGTTTTTT.

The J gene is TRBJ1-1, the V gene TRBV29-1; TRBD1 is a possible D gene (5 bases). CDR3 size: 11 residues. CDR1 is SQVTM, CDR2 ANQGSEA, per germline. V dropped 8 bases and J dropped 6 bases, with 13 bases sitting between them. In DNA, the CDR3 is TGCAGCTCTTGGCAGGGTCCTGAAGCTTTCTTT. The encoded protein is CSSWQGPEAFF.

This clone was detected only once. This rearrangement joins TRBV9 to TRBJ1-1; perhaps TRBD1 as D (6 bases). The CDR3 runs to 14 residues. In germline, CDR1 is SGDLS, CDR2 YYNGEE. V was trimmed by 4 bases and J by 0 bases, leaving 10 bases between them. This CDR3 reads CASSPRTVNTEAFF. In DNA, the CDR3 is TGTGCCAGCAGCCCCCGGACAGTGAACACTGAAGCTTTCTTT. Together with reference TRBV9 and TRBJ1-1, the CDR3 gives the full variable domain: DSGVTQTPKHLITATGQRVTLRCSPRSGDLSVYWYQQSLDQGLQFLIQYYNGEERAKGNILERFSAQQFPDLHSELNLSSLELGDSALYFCASSPRTVNTEAFFGQGTRLTVV.

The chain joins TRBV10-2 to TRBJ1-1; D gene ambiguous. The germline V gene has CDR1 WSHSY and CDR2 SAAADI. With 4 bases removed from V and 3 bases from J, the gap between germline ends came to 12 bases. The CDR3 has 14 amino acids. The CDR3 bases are TGCGCCAGCAGTGTTGTCCTGGGCCACACTGAAGCTTTCTTT. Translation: CASSVVLGHTEAFF.

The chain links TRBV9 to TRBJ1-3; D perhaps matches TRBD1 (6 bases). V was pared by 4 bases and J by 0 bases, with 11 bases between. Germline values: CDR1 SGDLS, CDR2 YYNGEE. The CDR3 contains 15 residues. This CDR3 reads CASSIQGYSGNTIYF. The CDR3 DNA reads TGTGCCAGCAGCATACAGGGCTACTCTGGAAACACCATATATTTT.

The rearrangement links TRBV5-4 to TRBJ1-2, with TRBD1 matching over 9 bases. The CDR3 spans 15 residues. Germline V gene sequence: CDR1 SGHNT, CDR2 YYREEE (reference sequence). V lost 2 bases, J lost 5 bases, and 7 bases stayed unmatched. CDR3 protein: CASSFNRGQGYGYTF. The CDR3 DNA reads TGTGCCAGCAGCTTCAACAGGGGGCAAGGGTATGGCTACACCTTC.

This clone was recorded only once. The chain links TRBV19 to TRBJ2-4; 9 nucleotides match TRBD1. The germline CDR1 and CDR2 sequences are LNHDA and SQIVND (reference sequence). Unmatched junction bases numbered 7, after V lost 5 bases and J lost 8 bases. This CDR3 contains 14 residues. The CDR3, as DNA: TGTGCCAGTAGTGCACAGGGGGCGCGGGACATTCAGTACTTC. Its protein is CASSAQGARDIQYF.

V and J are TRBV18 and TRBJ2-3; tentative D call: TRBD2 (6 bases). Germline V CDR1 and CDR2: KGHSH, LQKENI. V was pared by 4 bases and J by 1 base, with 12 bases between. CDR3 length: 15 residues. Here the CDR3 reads CASSRHSGGTDTQYF. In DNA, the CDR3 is TGTGCCAGCTCACGACATTCGGGGGGCACAGATACGCAGTATTTT.

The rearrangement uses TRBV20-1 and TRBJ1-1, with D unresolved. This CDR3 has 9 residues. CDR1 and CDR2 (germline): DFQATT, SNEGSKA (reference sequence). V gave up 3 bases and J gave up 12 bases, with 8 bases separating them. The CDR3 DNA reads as TGCAGTGCTAGCGGAGGGACTTTCTTT. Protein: CSASGGTFF.

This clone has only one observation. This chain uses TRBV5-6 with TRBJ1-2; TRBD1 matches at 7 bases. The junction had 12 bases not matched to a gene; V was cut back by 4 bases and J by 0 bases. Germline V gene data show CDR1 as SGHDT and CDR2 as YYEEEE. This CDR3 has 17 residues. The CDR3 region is CASSATGAGGSNYGYTF. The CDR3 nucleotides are TGTGCCAGCAGCGCCACAGGGGCCGGTGGCTCTAACTATGGCTACACCTTC.